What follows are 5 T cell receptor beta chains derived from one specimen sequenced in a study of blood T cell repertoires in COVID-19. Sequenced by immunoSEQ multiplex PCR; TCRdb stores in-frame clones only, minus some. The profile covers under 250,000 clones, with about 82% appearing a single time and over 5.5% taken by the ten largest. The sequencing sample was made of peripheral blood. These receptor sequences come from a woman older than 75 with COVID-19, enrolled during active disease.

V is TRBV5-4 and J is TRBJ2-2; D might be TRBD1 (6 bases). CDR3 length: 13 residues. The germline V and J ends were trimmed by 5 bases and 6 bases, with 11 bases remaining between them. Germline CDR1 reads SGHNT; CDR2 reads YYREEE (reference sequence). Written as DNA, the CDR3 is TGTGCCAGCAGACTTACAGGGTCCGGGGAGCTGTTTTTT. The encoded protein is CASRLTGSGELFF.

Here the CDR3 reads CASSLVAGTGGRQPQHF. CDR3 sequence (DNA): TGTGCCAGCAGTTTAGTAGCCGGGACAGGGGGGCGTCAGCCCCAGCATTTT. The chain couples TRBV27 to TRBJ1-5; 11 bases align to TRBD1. CDR1 and CDR2 (germline): MNHEY, SMNVEV (reference sequence). V lost 2 bases, J lost 6 bases, and 9 bases stayed unmatched. The CDR3 has 17 amino acids.

The CDR3 coding sequence is TGTGCCAGCAGCTTAGAGAGAGTGAACACTGAAGCTTTCTTT. It yields the protein CASSLERVNTEAFF. The rearrangement links TRBV11-2 to TRBJ1-1, with D unclear. Germline V CDR1 and CDR2: SGHAT, FQNNGV. Trimming removed 0 bases from V and 0 bases from J, with 5 bases in between. The CDR3 spans 14 residues.

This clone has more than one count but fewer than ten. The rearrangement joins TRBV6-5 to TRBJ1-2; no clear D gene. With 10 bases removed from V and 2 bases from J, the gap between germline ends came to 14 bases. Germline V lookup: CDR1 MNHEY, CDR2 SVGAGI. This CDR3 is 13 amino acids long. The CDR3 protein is CATRPSGNYGYTF. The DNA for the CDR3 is TGTGCCACCCGGCCATCAGGAAACTATGGCTACACCTTC.

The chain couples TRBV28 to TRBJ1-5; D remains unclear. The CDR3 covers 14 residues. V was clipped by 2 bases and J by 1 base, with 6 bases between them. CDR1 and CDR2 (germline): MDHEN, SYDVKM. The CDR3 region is CASSLPQSNQPQHF. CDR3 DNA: TGTGCCAGCAGTTTACCGCAGAGCAATCAGCCCCAGCATTTT.